Shown below are 6 T cell receptor beta chains from a single sample sequenced in a study of breast tumors, draining lymph nodes, adjacent tissues. Breast cancer patients provided tissue from their axillary draining lymph nodes. Each CDR3 protein is one row after TCRdb ran MiXCR on the multiplex PCR reads. The data show about 170,000 distinct CDR3 sequences, about 33% seen once. The specimen sequenced was axillary lymph node tissue. The receptors shown here come from a female donor with breast cancer. Some clones in this sample may be carry-over from other donors' samples.

This clonotype was counted at least ten times. This chain uses TRBV12-3 or TRBV12-4 with TRBJ2-7; D unresolved. V lost 3 bases to trimming and J lost 3 bases, with 21 bases between them. The CDR3 extends over 17 amino acids. The DNA of the CDR3 is TGTGCCAGCAGTTTCCTCCTAGACCCCCCCCTTCGCTACGAGCAGTACTTC. Its translation is CASSFLLDPPLRYEQYF.

The V call is TRBV28, the J call TRBJ1-5, with TRBD1 matching 8 bases. From germline, CDR1 is MDHEN and CDR2 SYDVKM. The CDR3 is 15 residues long. Trimming at V came to 6 bases and at J to 4 bases, leaving 8 bases not matched to a gene. Written as DNA, the CDR3 is TGTGCCAGCAGACCTGGACAGGGTCGGAATCAGCCCCAGCATTTT. Protein product: CASRPGQGRNQPQHF.

This rearrangement joins TRBV6-2 or TRBV6-3 to TRBJ1-2; 9 positions agree with TRBD1. After removal of 0 bases from V and 2 bases from J, the junction contained 7 bases not matched to a gene. The CDR3 spans 17 residues. CDR1 is MNHEY, CDR2 SVGEGT, per germline. CDR3 loop: CASSYSWRDRDNYGYTF. The CDR3 coding sequence is TGTGCCAGCAGTTACTCTTGGCGGGACAGGGACAACTATGGCTACACCTTC.

CDR3 DNA sequence: TGTGCCAGCAGTGCCAGGTGGAGCCAAGAGACCCAGCATTTT. It codes for CASSARWSQETQHF. The chain is built from TRBV2 and TRBJ1-5; unclear D gene. V lost 4 bases and J lost 11, with 18 bases in between. This CDR3 comprises 14 residues. The germline CDR1 and CDR2 sequences are SNHLY and FYNNEI.

This clonotype has at least ten counts. This chain uses TRBV9 with TRBJ2-1, with 11 bases aligning to TRBD2. Germline trimming cut 0 bases from V and 4 bases from J; bases unmatched to any gene: 0. This CDR3 is 15 amino acids long. Germline CDR1 and CDR2: SGDLS and YYNGEE. The CDR3 protein is CASSVGLAGYNEQFF. The DNA for the CDR3 is TGTGCCAGCAGCGTAGGACTAGCGGGGTACAATGAGCAGTTCTTC.

This clonotype has a count of ten or more. J is TRBJ1-5 and V is TRBV30; no clear D. Germline CDR1 is GTSNPN and CDR2 is SVGIG (reference sequence). The V end lost 6 bases, the J end lost 2 bases, and 11 bases lay between the germline ends. The CDR3 has 13 amino acids. The CDR3 nucleotides are TGTGCCTGCCGTGGAGGCGGCAATCAGCCCCAGCATTTT. Translated: CACRGGGNQPQHF.